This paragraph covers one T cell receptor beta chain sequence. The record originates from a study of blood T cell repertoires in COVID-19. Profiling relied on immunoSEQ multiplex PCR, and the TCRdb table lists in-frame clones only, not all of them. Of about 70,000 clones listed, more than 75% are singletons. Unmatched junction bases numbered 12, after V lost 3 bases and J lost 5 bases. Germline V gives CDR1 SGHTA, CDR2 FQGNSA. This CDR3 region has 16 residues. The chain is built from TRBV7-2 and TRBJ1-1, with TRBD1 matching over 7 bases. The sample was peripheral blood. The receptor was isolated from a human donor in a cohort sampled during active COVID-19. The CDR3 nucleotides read TGTGCCAGCAGCTTTACGACAGGGCGGGTGGGGACTGAAGCTTTCTTT. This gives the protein CASSFTTGRVGTEAFF.